The source of this T cell receptor (beta chain) is a study of beta chain features in type 1 diabetes. Reverse transcription of all isolated RNA meant that expressed TCRB transcripts were sequenced. TCRdb's copy holds only in-frame clones and misses some; the assay was immunoSEQ multiplex PCR. This sample has a few hundred thousand clones; less than 20% occur once, and the top ten carry approximately 0.041%. To note about this clone: Its antigen is currently unknown.

Notes on the study in general: Researchers report that Type 1 diabetes patients had moderately but significantly shorter TCRB CDR3s across all four CD4+ subsets.

CDR3 length: 12 residues. Trimming pared 8 bases from V and 1 base from J, leaving 8 bases between. Per germline, CDR1 SNHLY and CDR2 FYNNEI. The sequencing input was naive CD4+ T cells from blood. This rearrangement joins TRBV2 to TRBJ2-5, with TRBD2 as a possible D gene (5 bases). This TCR was recovered from a woman in her late teens or twenties in good health. The CDR3 DNA reads TGTGCCAGCCTCCGGGGCCAAGAGACCCAGTACTTC. Residues: CASLRGQETQYF.